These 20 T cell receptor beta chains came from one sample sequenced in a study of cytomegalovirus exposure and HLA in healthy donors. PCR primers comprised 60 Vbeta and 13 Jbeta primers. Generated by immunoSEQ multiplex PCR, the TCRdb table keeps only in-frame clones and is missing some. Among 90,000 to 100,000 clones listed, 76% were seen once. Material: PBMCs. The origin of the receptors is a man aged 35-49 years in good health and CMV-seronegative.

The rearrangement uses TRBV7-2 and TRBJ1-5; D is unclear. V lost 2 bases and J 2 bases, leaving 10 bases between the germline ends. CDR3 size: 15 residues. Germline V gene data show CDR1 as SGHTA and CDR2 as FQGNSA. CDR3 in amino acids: CASSLMRVGNQPQHF. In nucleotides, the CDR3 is TGTGCCAGCAGCTTAATGCGGGTTGGCAATCAGCCCCAGCATTTT.

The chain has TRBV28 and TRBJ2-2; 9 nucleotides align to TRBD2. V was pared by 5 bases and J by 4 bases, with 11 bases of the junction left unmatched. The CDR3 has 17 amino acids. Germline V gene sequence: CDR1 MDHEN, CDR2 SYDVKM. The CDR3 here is CASSLTLGTSSTGELFF. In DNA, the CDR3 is TGTGCCAGCAGTCTAACCCTAGGGACTAGCAGCACCGGGGAGCTGTTTTTT.

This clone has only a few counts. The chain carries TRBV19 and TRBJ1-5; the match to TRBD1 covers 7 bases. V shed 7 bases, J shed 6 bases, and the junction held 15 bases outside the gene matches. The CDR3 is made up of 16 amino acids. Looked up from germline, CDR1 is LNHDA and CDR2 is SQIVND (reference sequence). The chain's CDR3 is CASTPGKRGQGQPQHF. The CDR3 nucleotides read TGTGCCAGTACCCCTGGTAAAAGGGGGCAAGGTCAGCCCCAGCATTTT.

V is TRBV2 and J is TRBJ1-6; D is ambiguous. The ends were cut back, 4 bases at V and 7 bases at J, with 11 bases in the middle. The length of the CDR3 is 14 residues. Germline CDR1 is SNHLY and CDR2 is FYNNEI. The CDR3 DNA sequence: TGTGCCAGCAGTGGTAACTTGCGGAATTCACCCCTCCACTTT. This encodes CASSGNLRNSPLHF. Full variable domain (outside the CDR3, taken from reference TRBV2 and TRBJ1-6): EPEVTQTPSHQVTQMGQEVILRCVPISNHLYFYWYRQILGQKVEFLVSFYNNEISEKSEIFDDQFSVERPDGSNFTLKIRSTKLEDSAMYFCASSGNLRNSPLHFGNGTRLTVT.

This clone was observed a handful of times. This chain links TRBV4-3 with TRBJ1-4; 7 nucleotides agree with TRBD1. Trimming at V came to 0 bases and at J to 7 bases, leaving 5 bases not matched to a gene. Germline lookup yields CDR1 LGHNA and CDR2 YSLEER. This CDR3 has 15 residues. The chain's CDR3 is CASSQDPGGAEKLFF. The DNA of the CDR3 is TGCGCCAGCAGCCAAGATCCAGGGGGAGCTGAAAAACTGTTTTTT.

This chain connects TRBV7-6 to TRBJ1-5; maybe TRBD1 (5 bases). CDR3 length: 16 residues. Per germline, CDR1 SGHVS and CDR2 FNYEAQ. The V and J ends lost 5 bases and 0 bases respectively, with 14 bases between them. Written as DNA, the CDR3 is TGTGCCAGCAGCCAAGGGTCGGGGGATAGCAATCAGCCCCAGCATTTT. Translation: CASSQGSGDSNQPQHF.

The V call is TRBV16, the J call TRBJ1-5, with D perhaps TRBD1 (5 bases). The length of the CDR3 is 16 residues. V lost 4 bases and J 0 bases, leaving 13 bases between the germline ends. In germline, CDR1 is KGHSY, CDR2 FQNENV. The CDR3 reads CASSRTGDHSNQPQHF. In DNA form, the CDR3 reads TGTGCCAGCAGCCGTACAGGAGACCATAGCAATCAGCCCCAGCATTTT.

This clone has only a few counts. CDR3 sequence reads: CASSPGQGIGLQETQYF. The CDR3 DNA sequence: TGTGCCAGTAGTCCGGGACAGGGGATCGGGTTGCAAGAGACCCAGTACTTC. The rearrangement uses TRBV19 and TRBJ2-5; 10 nucleotides line up with TRBD1. The CDR3 consists of 17 residues. CDR1 and CDR2 (germline): LNHDA, SQIVND (reference sequence). After removal of 5 bases from V and 2 bases from J, the junction contained 11 bases not matched to a gene.

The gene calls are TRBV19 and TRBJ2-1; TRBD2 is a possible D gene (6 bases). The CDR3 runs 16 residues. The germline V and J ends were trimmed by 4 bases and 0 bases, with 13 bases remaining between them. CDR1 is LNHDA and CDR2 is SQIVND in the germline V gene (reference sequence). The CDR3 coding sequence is TGTGCCAGTAGTAGCCCGGGGGATCCCTCCTACAATGAGCAGTTCTTC. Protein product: CASSSPGDPSYNEQFF.

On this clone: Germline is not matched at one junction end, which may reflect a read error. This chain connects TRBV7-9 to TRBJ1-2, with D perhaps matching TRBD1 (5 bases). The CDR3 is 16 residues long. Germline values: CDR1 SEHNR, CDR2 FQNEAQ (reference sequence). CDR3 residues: CSSSLGGVNTGYGYTF. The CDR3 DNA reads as TGTTCCAGCAGCTTGGGAGGGGTGAATACAGGCTATGGCTACACCTTC.

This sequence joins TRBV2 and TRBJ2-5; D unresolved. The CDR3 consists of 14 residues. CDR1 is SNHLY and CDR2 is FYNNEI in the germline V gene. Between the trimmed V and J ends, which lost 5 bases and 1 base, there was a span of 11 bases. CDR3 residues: CASSRHRAQETQYF. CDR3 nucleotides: TGTGCCAGCAGTCGTCACAGAGCCCAAGAGACCCAGTACTTC.

CDR3 residues: CASSRDLAGDETQYF. The CDR3 nucleotides are TGTGCCAGCAGCCGGGACTTAGCGGGAGATGAGACCCAGTACTTC. The rearrangement joins TRBV2 to TRBJ2-5, with TRBD2 identical over 9 bases. V was clipped by 6 bases and J by 5 bases; unmatched bases: 10. Germline loops: CDR1 SNHLY, CDR2 FYNNEI. This CDR3 spans 15 amino acids.

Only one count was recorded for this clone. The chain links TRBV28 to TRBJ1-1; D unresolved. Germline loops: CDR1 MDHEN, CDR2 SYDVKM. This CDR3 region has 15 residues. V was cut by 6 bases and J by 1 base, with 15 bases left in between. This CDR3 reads CASSHRLAGNTEAFF. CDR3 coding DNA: TGTGCCAGCAGCCACCGTTTGGCGGGGAACACTGAAGCTTTCTTT.

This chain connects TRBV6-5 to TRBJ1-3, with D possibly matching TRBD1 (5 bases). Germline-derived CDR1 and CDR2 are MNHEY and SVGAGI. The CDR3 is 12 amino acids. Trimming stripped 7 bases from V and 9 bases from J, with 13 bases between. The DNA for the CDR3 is TGTGCCAGCATGGGTGGGGGGGGCACCATATATTTT. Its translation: CASMGGGGTIYF.

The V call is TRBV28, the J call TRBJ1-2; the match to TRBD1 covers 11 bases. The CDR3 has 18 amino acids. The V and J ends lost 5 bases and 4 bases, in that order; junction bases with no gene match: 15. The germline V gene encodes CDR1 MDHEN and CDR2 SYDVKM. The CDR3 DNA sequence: TGTGCCAGCAGTCCGCCGGACAGGGGGCGCGCAGGGGGCTATGGCTACACCTTC. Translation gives CASSPPDRGRAGGYGYTF.

The CDR3: CASSELRGGQPQHF. The CDR3 DNA is TGTGCCAGCAGTGAGTTAAGGGGGGGTCAGCCCCAGCATTTT. V usage is TRBV2 and J usage is TRBJ1-5, with D maybe TRBD1 (6 bases). V lost 3 bases, J lost 6 bases, and 12 bases lay in between. This CDR3 comprises 14 residues. Germline assignment: CDR1 SNHLY and CDR2 FYNNEI.

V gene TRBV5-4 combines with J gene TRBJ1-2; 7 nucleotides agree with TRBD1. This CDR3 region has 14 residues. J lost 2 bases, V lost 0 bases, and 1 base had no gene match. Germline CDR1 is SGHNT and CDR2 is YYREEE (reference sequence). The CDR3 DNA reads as TGTGCCAGCAGCTTGGAGACAGGGAACTATGGCTACACCTTC. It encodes CASSLETGNYGYTF.

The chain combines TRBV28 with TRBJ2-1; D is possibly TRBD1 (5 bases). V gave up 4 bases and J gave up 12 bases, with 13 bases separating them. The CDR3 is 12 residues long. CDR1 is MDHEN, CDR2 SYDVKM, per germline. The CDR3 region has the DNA TGTGCCAGCAGTTGGACCCAGCAGGGGCAGTTCTTC. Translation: CASSWTQQGQFF.

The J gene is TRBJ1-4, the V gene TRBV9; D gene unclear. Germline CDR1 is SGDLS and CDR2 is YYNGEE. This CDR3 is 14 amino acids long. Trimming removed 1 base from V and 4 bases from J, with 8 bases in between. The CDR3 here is CASSVTPGNEKLFF. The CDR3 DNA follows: TGTGCCAGCAGCGTAACGCCGGGTAATGAAAAACTGTTTTTT.

The CDR3 spells CASSVTTKPYGYTF. The CDR3 DNA sequence: TGTGCCAGCAGCGTAACGACAAAACCCTATGGCTACACCTTC. This chain uses TRBV9 with TRBJ1-2; D not certain. CDR1 and CDR2 (germline): SGDLS, YYNGEE. V was shortened by 1 base and J by 4 bases, with 11 bases between the two germline ends. The CDR3 loop spans 14 amino acids.